The 2 T cell receptor beta chains below were found in one sample sequenced in a study of cytotoxic CD8 clonotypes in ibrutinib-treated CLL (dated by TCRdb to the early 2020s). The library came from the immunoSEQ multiplex PCR assay. The table comes from immuneACCESS by way of TCRdb, which keeps in-frame sequences with V and J called. Part of the clones is missing from these tables; in studies checked, under half for an unresolved V gene and the rest for unknown reasons. The sample table holds some 140,000 clones, of which about 91% were seen once. 9.5% to 14% of the sample is held by the ten biggest clonotypes. The time point label for this specimen denotes: 12 months on ibrutinib. Source: PBMCs, taken after 12 months of ibrutinib treatment. The receptor set was obtained from a human donor with chronic lymphocytic leukemia.

The chain employs TRBV18 and TRBJ1-1; a possible D gene is TRBD1 (6 bases). V lost 5 bases and J lost 2, with 15 bases in between. Germline V gives CDR1 KGHSH, CDR2 LQKENI. This CDR3 comprises 15 residues. CDR3 in DNA: TGTGCCAGCTCAACTTCAGGGGACACAAACACTGAAGCTTTCTTT. As protein: CASSTSGDTNTEAFF. Drawing the rest from reference TRBV18 and TRBJ1-1, the complete variable domain is NAGVMQNPRHLVRRRGQEARLRCSPMKGHSHVYWYRQLPEEGLKFMVYLQKENIIDESGMPKERFSAEFPKEGPSILRIQQVVRGDSAAYFCASSTSGDTNTEAFFGQGTRLTVV.

The rearrangement joins TRBV7-9 to TRBJ2-1; tentatively, D is TRBD2 (6 bases). The CDR3 consists of 14 residues. Per the germline V gene, CDR1 is SEHNR and CDR2 is FQNEAQ (reference sequence). Trimming removed 2 bases at V and 10 bases at J, with 15 bases between. The CDR3 region has the DNA TGTGCCAGCAGCTTAAAGCGGACTACTCCAGAGCAGTTCTTC. Translating it yields CASSLKRTTPEQFF.